The 9 T cell receptor beta chains in this list originate from one sample, sequenced in a study of blood T cells in healthy people across ages (dated by TCRdb to 2015 to 2017). The library was obtained by 5' RACE. The instrument was an Illumina HiSeq 2500. A second about 7 to 12 cycle PCR used a sample-barcoded 5' primer and a J-beta primer mix. The public reads were reanalyzed by TCRdb: fastp trimming at Q25, MiXCR alignment, in-frame beta chains only. Here each entry gathers all rows of one CDR3 protein and keeps the most common genes and DNA. A total of about 1.7 million distinct CDR3 sequences appear in this sample, 28% of them only once. The ten largest clones capture roughly 8% of the sample. Sequenced material: blood. The receptors were sampled from a woman in her 30s in good health.

This clonotype was seen only a few times. V gene TRBV29-1 combines with J gene TRBJ2-2; D gene uncertain. This CDR3 is built from 12 residues. Germline V gene sequence: CDR1 SQVTM, CDR2 ANQGSEA. Trimming pared 1 base from V and 5 bases from J, leaving 5 bases between. The CDR3 coding sequence is TGCAGCGTTGAAGGAGAGACCGGGGAGCTGTTTTTT. The encoded protein is CSVEGETGELFF.

This clonotype showed up just a few times. The junction does not match germline at one end; this may be a read error. This sequence joins TRBV9 and TRBJ2-2; the D gene is possibly TRBD2 (5 bases). CDR3 length: 15 residues. The germline V gene encodes CDR1 SGDLS and CDR2 YYNGEE. For the CDR3, the DNA is TGTGCCAGCAGCGTACGGACTGGTGGCGCCGGTGAGCTGTTTTTT. Amino acids: CASSVRTGGAGELFF.

The rearrangement links TRBV27 to TRBJ2-2; the match to TRBD2 covers 11 bases. Germline assignment: CDR1 MNHEY and CDR2 SMNVEV (reference sequence). The CDR3 has 16 amino acids. J gave up 1 base and V 5 bases, and 3 bases lay outside the gene matches. Here the CDR3 DNA reads TGTGCCAGCAGTGTAGCGGGAGGGAGGAACACCGGGGAGCTGTTTTTT. Translation gives CASSVAGGRNTGELFF.

This clonotype was found a few times. V is TRBV5-1 and J is TRBJ1-1; the D gene is possibly TRBD1 (5 bases). Germline V gives CDR1 SGHRS, CDR2 YFSETQ. This CDR3 is built from 15 residues. V shed 0 bases and J shed 6 bases, with 15 bases lying between them. The CDR3 loop is CASSLEAGIRPEAFF. The DNA of the CDR3 is TGCGCCAGCAGCTTGGAGGCAGGGATTCGCCCTGAAGCTTTCTTT.

This clonotype was seen more than once but under ten times. The J gene is TRBJ2-3, the V gene TRBV6-6; the match to TRBD2 covers 7 bases. The V gene end was trimmed by 5 bases and the J gene end by 2 bases; junction bases not matched to a gene: 10. This CDR3 is 16 amino acids long. CDR1 is MNHNY and CDR2 is SVGAGI in the germline V gene (reference sequence). CDR3: CASSRAGEGLTDTQYF. The CDR3 DNA reads TGTGCCAGCAGTCGCGCGGGGGAGGGGCTCACAGATACGCAGTATTTT.

Details on this clonotype: A much more abundant neighbour one base away suggests this may be a read error. This chain links TRBV11-2 with TRBJ2-4; perhaps TRBD2 as D (6 bases). V lost 2 bases and J 13 bases, leaving 27 bases between the germline ends. The length of the CDR3 is 17 residues. Germline V gene lookup returns CDR1 SGHAT and CDR2 FQNNGV. CDR3 protein: CASSLPSTGTQPRKQYF. The CDR3 DNA reads TGTGCCAGCAGCTTACCTTCGACCGGGACTCAACCAAGGAAGCAGTACTTC. The full variable domain, with the rest looked up from reference TRBV11-2 and TRBJ2-4, is EAGVAQSPRYKIIEKRQSVAFWCNPISGHATLYWYQQILGQGPKLLIQFQNNGVVDDSQLPKDRFSAERLKGVDSTLKIQPAKLEDSAVYLCASSLPSTGTQPRKQYFGAGTRLSVL.

In its sample, this clonotype was seen a few times. The chain is built from TRBV7-9 and TRBJ2-3; D not certain. Trimming removed 1 base at V and 6 bases at J, with 17 bases between. The CDR3 loop spans 16 amino acids. CDR1 and CDR2 (germline): SEHNR, FQNEAQ (reference sequence). The DNA for the CDR3 is TGTGCCAGCAGCTTAGTGGGTGAATCGGTCACGGATACGCAGTATTTT. Amino acids: CASSLVGESVTDTQYF.

The table lists this clonotype with a few counts. The J gene is TRBJ2-5, the V gene TRBV6-1; 10 bases are shared with TRBD2. The CDR3 sequence is 15 residues long. The germline V gene encodes CDR1 MNHNS and CDR2 SASEGT. V dropped 8 bases and J dropped 1; count of bases not matched to a gene: 7. This CDR3 is CASSSSGSPQETQYF. DNA for the CDR3: TGTGCCAGCTCATCTAGCGGGAGCCCCCAAGAGACCCAGTACTTC.

The sample holds a few counts of this clonotype. The chain uses TRBV7-9 and TRBJ1-1, with D unresolved. Trimming took 5 bases from V and 1 from J, leaving 14 bases between them. The CDR3 contains 15 residues. From germline, CDR1 is SEHNR and CDR2 FQNEAQ (reference sequence). The CDR3 spells CASSRRRAGNTEAFF. CDR3 in DNA: TGTGCCAGCAGCCGCCGACGGGCAGGGAACACTGAAGCTTTCTTT.